This T cell receptor (beta chain) was captured in a study of T cells in Graves' hyperthyroidism and ophthalmopathy. Findings and limits, study-wide: Ophthalmopathy stood apart from stable hyperthyroidism in a 13 V-J model.

This clonotype has only a few counts. Its antigen is undetermined. RNA transcripts gave rise to amplified TCR beta CDR3 regions. The TCR CDR3 first-round RT-PCR relied on the HTBI primer set. TCRdb recomputed calls from the multiplex PCR reads with MiXCR, one row per CDR3 protein. The sample has approximately 720,000 distinct CDR3 sequences, 15% to 20% seen once. J was trimmed by 2 bases and V by 0 bases; bases with no gene match: 8. CDR3 length: 17 residues. The germline gives CDR1 SGHDT, CDR2 YYEEEE. The J gene is TRBJ1-5, the V gene TRBV5-6; 7 bases align to TRBD1. The TCR originated in a woman in her forties or fifties with Graves' hyperthyroidism that later progressed to Graves' ophthalmopathy. The specimen was blood. For the CDR3, the DNA is TGTGCCAGCAGCTTGGGACAGGGCGGGGTCGGCAATCAGCCCCAGCATTTT. Its protein is CASSLGQGGVGNQPQHF.